The 11 T cell receptor beta chains listed next were all sequenced from one sample in a study of blood T cells in healthy people across ages. The authors ran a second PCR of about 7 to 11 cycles using a sample-barcoded 5' primer and a J-beta primer mix. Using its own MiXCR run on the 5' RACE reads, TCRdb lists one record per CDR3 protein. The sample has more than 500,000 distinct CDR3 sequences, 27% seen once. The sequencing input was blood. The origin of the receptors is a woman in her seventies in good health.

In this sample, this clonotype turned up a few times. This chain uses TRBV7-9 with TRBJ1-4, with D hard to call. This CDR3 spans 12 amino acids. Germline CDR1 reads SEHNR; CDR2 reads FQNEAQ (reference sequence). V was clipped by 4 bases and J by 13 bases, with 13 bases between them. DNA of the CDR3: TGTGCCAGCAGCTCTACTTCGACCGGACTGTTTTTT. Amino acid sequence: CASSSTSTGLFF. The full variable domain, its missing parts supplied by reference TRBV7-9 and TRBJ1-4, is DTGVSQNPRHKITKRGQNVTFRCDPISEHNRLYWYRQTLGQGPEFLTYFQNEAQLEKSRLLSDRFSAERPKGSFSTLEIQRTEQGDSAMYLCASSSTSTGLFFGSGTQLSVL.

The chain recombines TRBV4-3 with TRBJ2-1, with D possibly being TRBD2 (6 bases). The J call may be mistaken, given a closer DNA end match to TRBJ2-5. Germline V CDR1 and CDR2: LGHNA, YSLEER. The CDR3 sequence is 15 residues long. The CDR3 region has the DNA TGCGCCAGCAGCCAAGACGCGGGACCCAAAGAGACCCAGTACTTC. Its translation: CASSQDAGPKETQYF.

CDR3 sequence reads: CASQTTGSIGSQYF. The CDR3 DNA sequence: TGTGCCAGCCAGACAACGGGATCCATAGGGTCCCAGTACTTC. The V and J genes are TRBV28 and TRBJ2-5; possibly TRBD2 for D (5 bases). Trimming pared 8 bases from V and 9 bases from J, leaving 22 bases between. The CDR3 consists of 14 residues. Germline loops: CDR1 MDHEN, CDR2 SYDVKM.

This chain's CDR3 is CASSIQGLSYGYTF. The DNA for the CDR3 is TGTGCCAGTAGTATTCAGGGATTGAGCTATGGCTACACCTTC. V gene TRBV19 combines with J gene TRBJ1-2; tentatively, D is TRBD1 (5 bases). Deletions cut 3 bases from V and 4 bases from J, with 12 bases between. CDR3 length: 14 residues. Germline loops: CDR1 LNHDA, CDR2 SQIVND (reference sequence).

The chain joins TRBV29-1 to TRBJ2-5; D ambiguous. The CDR3 covers 11 residues. V lost 1 base to trimming and J lost 5 bases, with 5 bases between them. Germline V CDR1 and CDR2: SQVTM, ANQGSEA. CDR3 sequence reads: CSVEAGETQYF. CDR3 sequence (DNA): TGCAGCGTTGAAGCGGGCGAGACCCAGTACTTC.

This clonotype was seen more than once but under ten times. This chain joins TRBV19 and TRBJ1-4; TRBD1 might be the D (6 bases). V lost 4 bases to trimming and J lost 12 bases, with 9 bases between them. This CDR3 has 11 residues. Germline lookup yields CDR1 LNHDA and CDR2 SQIVND (reference sequence). The CDR3 nucleotides are TGTGCCAGTAGTACCAGGGGAGAACTGTTTTTT. This gives the protein CASSTRGELFF.

The V and J genes are TRBV20-1 and TRBJ1-1; the D is unclear. Trimming took 5 bases from V and 2 from J, leaving 12 bases between them. The CDR3 extends over 13 amino acids. Germline-derived CDR1 and CDR2 are DFQATT and SNEGSKA (reference sequence). In nucleotides, the CDR3 is TGCAGTGCTTTGAGAGGCGCTAACACTGAAGCTTTCTTT. As protein: CSALRGANTEAFF.

This clonotype came up a few times. A much larger clone sits a single nucleotide away, making a read error possible. The CDR3 does not close with the conserved phenylalanine or tryptophan, likely indicating a read error. This rearrangement joins TRBV7-9 to TRBJ1-1; D remains ambiguous. CDR1 and CDR2 from the germline V gene are SEHNR and FQNEAQ (reference sequence). The CDR3 is 13 amino acids. Trimming cost V 3 bases and J 5 bases, with 10 bases left between them. CDR3 in amino acids: CASSFEVTTEAFL. In DNA form, the CDR3 reads TGTGCCAGCAGCTTCGAGGTCACTACTGAAGCTTTCCTT.

This clonotype came up a few times. The CDR3 loop reads CASSLALAVPNTQYF. The CDR3 nucleotides are TGTGCCAGCAGCTTAGCGCTAGCGGTTCCAAATACGCAGTATTTT. This chain links TRBV11-1 with TRBJ2-3, with 7 positions matching TRBD2. CDR1 is SGHAT and CDR2 is FQDESV in the germline V gene (reference sequence). The ends lost 0 bases at V and 7 bases at J; junction bases unmatched: 7. The CDR3 sequence is 15 residues long.

The rearrangement links TRBV20-1 to TRBJ2-1; D may be TRBD1 or TRBD2 (5 bases each). Trimming pared 4 bases from V and 12 bases from J, leaving 19 bases between. Germline assignment: CDR1 DFQATT and CDR2 SNEGSKA (reference sequence). The CDR3 is made up of 13 amino acids. Written as DNA, the CDR3 is TGCAGTGCTAATTCCGGGACCCCCACAGGGCAGTTCTTC. Protein product: CSANSGTPTGQFF.

The V gene is TRBV20-1, the J gene TRBJ1-1; a possible D gene is TRBD1 (5 bases). Germline V gene sequence: CDR1 DFQATT, CDR2 SNEGSKA (reference sequence). There are 12 residues in the CDR3. The V and J ends lost 7 bases and 7 bases respectively, with 16 bases between them. The CDR3, as DNA: TGCAGTGGGCAGGGCCGGGGTTATGAAGCTTTCTTT. Translating it yields CSGQGRGYEAFF.